This paragraph reports one T cell receptor (beta chain). This clone may be a read error of a much larger clone one base away. This sample was taken from a study of tumor-infiltrating lymphocytes in primary liver carcinoma. On the study more broadly: The study obtained roughly 3.5 to 7.13 million productive TCRbeta reads per sample, similar across tissue types.

Reverse transcription of about 0.5 ug total RNA with a constant-region primer produced TCR beta cDNA. Construction of TCR beta libraries relied on three successive nested multiplex PCR rounds employing slightly modified ARM-PCR. Forward primers for TRBV1-TRBV30 and a C-beta reverse primer served the first two PCR rounds, at 10 cycles each. Via MiXCR, TCRdb re-called the multiplex PCR reads, giving one row per CDR3 protein. This sample has over 75,000 distinct CDR3 sequences, with 55% to 75% found just once. The CDR3 loop spans 13 amino acids. The V gene lost 4 bases and the J gene lost 6 bases, with 11 bases spanning the gap. Germline CDR1 MNHEY, CDR2 SVGAGI. Co-extraction of RNA and DNA was performed on about 18-33 mg of unsorted bulk tissue.

The sample comprised tumor-adjacent normal liver tissue. This chain joins TRBV6-5 and TRBJ2-3; perhaps TRBD2 as D (6 bases). The TCR was taken from a man between 35 and 55 years old with primary liver carcinoma and hepatitis B virus infection. CDR3 DNA: TGTGCCAGCAGTTTGGGGGACTCTGATACGCAGTATTTT. This codes for CASSLGDSDTQYF.